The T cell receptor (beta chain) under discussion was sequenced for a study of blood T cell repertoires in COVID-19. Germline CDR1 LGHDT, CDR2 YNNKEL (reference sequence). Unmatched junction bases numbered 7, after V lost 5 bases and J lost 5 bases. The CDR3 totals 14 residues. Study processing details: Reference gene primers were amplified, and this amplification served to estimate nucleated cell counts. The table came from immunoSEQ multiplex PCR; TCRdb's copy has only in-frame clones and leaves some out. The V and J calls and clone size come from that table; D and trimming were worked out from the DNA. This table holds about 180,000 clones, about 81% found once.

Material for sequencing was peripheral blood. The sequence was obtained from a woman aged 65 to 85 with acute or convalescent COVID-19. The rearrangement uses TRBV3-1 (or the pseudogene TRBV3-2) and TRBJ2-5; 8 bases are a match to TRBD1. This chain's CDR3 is CASSSRTGMETQYF. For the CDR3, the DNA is TGTGCCAGCAGCAGCCGGACAGGGATGGAGACCCAGTACTTC.